Below, 24 T cell receptor beta chains from the same sample are listed, as sequenced in a study of shared clonotypes between healthy human individuals. The repertoire was sequenced with immunoSEQ multiplex PCR; TCRdb's copy has only in-frame clones and lacks some. The sample lists approximately 500,000 clones; 90% to 96% were seen once. The sequenced material came from naive CD4+ T cells sorted from blood. The subset: CD45RA+ positively selected. The receptors were sampled from a woman in her twenties or thirties in good health.

The J gene is TRBJ1-4, the V gene TRBV5-1, with 9 bases fitting TRBD1. V gave up 4 bases and J gave up 7 bases; unmatched junction bases: 5. There are 14 residues in the CDR3. CDR1 SGHRS and CDR2 YFSETQ come from the germline V gene. The CDR3 here is CASSIQGAGEKLFF. The CDR3 coding sequence is TGCGCCAGCAGCATACAGGGGGCTGGTGAAAAACTGTTTTTT.

The chain couples TRBV6-5 to TRBJ1-1; D gene ambiguous. The CDR3 length is 13 residues. Deletions cut 5 bases from V and 1 base from J, with 8 bases between. The germline CDR1 and CDR2 sequences are MNHEY and SVGAGI. Written as DNA, the CDR3 is TGTGCCAGCAGTAAAACCGAGAACACTGAAGCTTTCTTT. It specifies CASSKTENTEAFF.

The gene calls are TRBV28 and TRBJ2-5; D might be TRBD2 (6 bases). Germline V gene sequence: CDR1 MDHEN, CDR2 SYDVKM. This CDR3 contains 14 residues. V was shortened by 8 bases and J by 3 bases, with 16 bases between the two germline ends. CDR3 sequence: CASPARGSEETQYF. CDR3 nucleotide sequence: TGTGCCAGCCCCGCGCGGGGATCGGAAGAGACCCAGTACTTC. The full variable domain, with the rest looked up from reference TRBV28 and TRBJ2-5, is DVKVTQSSRYLVKRTGEKVFLECVQDMDHENMFWYRQDPGLGLRLIYFSYDVKMKEKGDIPEGYSVSREKKERFSLILESASTNQTSMYLCASPARGSEETQYFGPGTRLLVL.

The V gene is TRBV7-2, the J gene TRBJ2-3; TRBD2 might be the D (6 bases). V lost 5 bases and J 9 bases, leaving 9 bases between the germline ends. Germline CDR1 reads SGHTA; CDR2 reads FQGNSA. The CDR3 runs to 11 residues. The chain's CDR3 is CASSLEGTQYF. DNA for the CDR3: TGTGCCAGCAGCCTGGAGGGGACGCAGTATTTT.

The J gene is TRBJ2-3, the V gene TRBV27, with 8 bases aligning to TRBD2. The CDR3 is made up of 13 amino acids. The germline V gene encodes CDR1 MNHEY and CDR2 SMNVEV (reference sequence). V dropped 5 bases and J dropped 4; count of bases not matched to a gene: 2. The DNA of the CDR3 is TGTGCCAGCAGTCGGGAGGGCGCAGATACGCAGTATTTT. Its translation is CASSREGADTQYF.

This clone was counted a single time. V gene TRBV15 combines with J gene TRBJ2-2; D is ambiguous. This CDR3 has 13 residues. Germline assignment: CDR1 LNHNV and CDR2 YYDKDF (reference sequence). V was clipped by 5 bases and J by 3 bases, with 7 bases between them. The CDR3: CATSLSHTGELFF. Written as DNA, the CDR3 is TGTGCCACCAGCCTCTCCCACACCGGGGAGCTGTTTTTT.

V and J are TRBV5-1 and TRBJ2-1; TRBD1 matches at 9 bases. CDR3 length equals 15 residues. Germline V gene data show CDR1 as SGHRS and CDR2 as YFSETQ. Trimming took 0 bases from V and 3 from J; bases not matched to a gene: 1. The CDR3 bases are TGCGCCAGCAGCTTGGGACAGGGGGACTACAATGAGCAGTTCTTC. It specifies CASSLGQGDYNEQFF.

The chain carries TRBV10-2 and TRBJ2-5; no firm D call. Germline CDR1 WSHSY, CDR2 SAAADI. V lost 0 bases, J lost 5 bases, and 4 bases lay in between. The CDR3 is made up of 12 amino acids. CDR3 protein: CASSESAETQYF. The CDR3 DNA follows: TGCGCCAGCAGTGAGTCCGCGGAGACCCAGTACTTC.

This clone appeared a single time. This rearrangement joins TRBV6-4 to TRBJ1-5; TRBD1 is a possible D gene (6 bases). Between the trimmed V and J ends, which lost 5 bases and 7 bases, there was a span of 15 bases. The CDR3 covers 14 residues. Germline V gives CDR1 MRHNA, CDR2 SNTAGT. CDR3 coding DNA: TGTGCCAGCAGTTACGGGGGGGGCCGGCAGCCCCAGCATTTT. It codes for CASSYGGGRQPQHF.

The V and J genes are TRBV18 and TRBJ2-3; a weak D match, TRBD2 (5 bases). In germline, CDR1 is KGHSH, CDR2 LQKENI. With 3 bases removed from V and 7 bases from J, the gap between germline ends came to 8 bases. The CDR3 has 12 amino acids. The CDR3 DNA is TGTGCCAGCTCACCCGACGGGAATACGCAGTATTTT. Translating it yields CASSPDGNTQYF.

J is TRBJ1-1 and V is TRBV19; D remains ambiguous. The CDR3 loop spans 12 amino acids. CDR1 is LNHDA and CDR2 is SQIVND in the germline V gene (reference sequence). V lost 3 bases to trimming and J lost 7 bases, with 9 bases between them. The CDR3 protein is CASSIRGGEAFF. The CDR3 DNA reads as TGTGCCAGTAGTATTAGAGGAGGTGAAGCTTTCTTT.

The chain carries TRBV30 and TRBJ1-4; D not resolved. CDR1 and CDR2 from the germline V gene are GTSNPN and SVGIG (reference sequence). CDR3 length equals 13 residues. V was pared by 2 bases and J by 4 bases, with 8 bases between. CDR3 coding DNA: TGTGCCTGGAGTAGTCGATTTAATGAAAAACTGTTTTTT. It is translated as CAWSSRFNEKLFF.

The chain is built from TRBV7-3 and TRBJ1-1; TRBD1 aligns across 8 bases. The length of the CDR3 is 13 residues. The V segment lost 1 base and the J segment 5 bases; nucleotides outside the gene matches: 0. Germline CDR1 and CDR2: SGHTA and FQGTGA. The CDR3 sequence: CASSLRQGTEAFF. CDR3 DNA sequence: TGTGCCAGCAGCTTAAGACAGGGGACTGAAGCTTTCTTT.

V is TRBV19 and J is TRBJ1-5, with D possibly TRBD1 on 5 matching bases. CDR1 and CDR2 (germline): LNHDA, SQIVND (reference sequence). The CDR3 consists of 15 residues. V lost 7 bases, J lost 5 bases, and 18 bases lay in between. CDR3 in DNA: TGTGCCAGTACCCCCGGGGCGGGAGGTTATCAGCCCCAGCATTTT. It is translated as CASTPGAGGYQPQHF.

The chain recombines TRBV29-1 with TRBJ2-5; 9 nucleotides match TRBD1. Germline-derived CDR1 and CDR2 are SQVTM and ANQGSEA. V lost 6 bases to trimming and J lost 0 bases; unmatched junction nucleotides: 5. CDR3 length: 14 residues. CDR3 sequence reads: CSVRWTGDQETQYF. CDR3 in DNA: TGCAGCGTCCGATGGACAGGGGACCAAGAGACCCAGTACTTC.

The CDR3 region has the DNA TGTGCCAGCAGTTACGGGGCCGTGGGAACTTACGAGCAGTACTTC. Amino acids: CASSYGAVGTYEQYF. The chain uses TRBV6-5 and TRBJ2-7, with a tentative D call TRBD1 (5 bases). Germline assignment: CDR1 MNHEY and CDR2 SVGAGI. Trimming took off 2 bases at V and 4 bases at J, with 15 bases between the two ends. This CDR3 is 15 amino acids long.

The rearrangement uses TRBV19 and TRBJ2-2; D is perhaps TRBD2 (5 bases). Germline V gives CDR1 LNHDA, CDR2 SQIVND (reference sequence). Trimming left V 1 base short and J 6 bases short, with 12 bases between. This CDR3 comprises 15 residues. For the CDR3, the DNA is TGTGCCAGTAGTATAGGAGGGCGCCCCGCCGGGGAGCTGTTTTTT. As protein: CASSIGGRPAGELFF.

The chain is built from TRBV9 and TRBJ1-2; a weak D match, TRBD1 (6 bases). This CDR3 comprises 16 residues. With 5 bases removed from V and 2 bases from J, the gap between germline ends came to 19 bases. CDR1 and CDR2 (germline): SGDLS, YYNGEE. CDR3 sequence reads: CASRRGPGAANYGYTF. CDR3 nucleotides: TGTGCCAGCAGGAGGGGTCCGGGGGCCGCGAACTATGGCTACACCTTC.

This chain connects TRBV15 to TRBJ2-7; D is uncertain. V lost 0 bases and J lost 2, with 8 bases in between. This CDR3 region has 14 residues. Germline V gene sequence: CDR1 LNHNV, CDR2 YYDKDF (reference sequence). The CDR3 is CATSRERNPYEQYF. In nucleotides, the CDR3 is TGTGCCACCAGCAGAGAACGGAATCCCTACGAGCAGTACTTC.

This sequence joins TRBV5-1 and TRBJ2-7, with 7 bases that match TRBD2. CDR3 length: 14 amino acids. Germline CDR1 SGHRS, CDR2 YFSETQ. J was trimmed by 6 bases and V by 5 bases; bases with no gene match: 11. The CDR3 DNA sequence: TGCGCCAGCAGGCGTATGGCGGGAGAAGGCGAGCAGTACTTC. Protein: CASRRMAGEGEQYF. Full variable domain (remainder filled in from reference TRBV5-1 and TRBJ2-7): KAGVTQTPRYLIKTRGQQVTLSCSPISGHRSVSWYQQTPGQGLQFLFEYFSETQRNKGNFPGRFSGRQFSNSRSEMNVSTLELGDSALYLCASRRMAGEGEQYFGPGTRLTVT.

The chain is built from TRBV27 and TRBJ2-5; TRBD2 matches 15 bases. This CDR3 contains 18 residues. Germline-derived CDR1 and CDR2 are MNHEY and SMNVEV (reference sequence). With V trimmed by 5 bases and J by 2 bases, 9 bases remained unmatched. CDR3 sequence: CASSRTSGRARQQETQYF. The CDR3 coding sequence is TGTGCCAGCAGTCGGACTAGCGGGAGGGCTCGCCAACAAGAGACCCAGTACTTC.

The rearrangement uses TRBV7-8 and TRBJ1-2, with D maybe TRBD1 (6 bases). The CDR3 loop spans 14 amino acids. V lost 0 bases and J lost 3, with 8 bases in between. CDR1 and CDR2 from the germline V gene are SGHVS and FQNEAQ. The CDR3 reads CASSLAEGDYGYTF. CDR3 nucleotide sequence: TGTGCCAGCAGCTTAGCGGAGGGGGACTATGGCTACACCTTC. Full variable domain (missing parts from reference TRBV7-8 and TRBJ1-2): GAGVSQSPRYKVAKRGQDVALRCDPISGHVSLFWYQQALGQGPEFLTYFQNEAQLDKSGLPSDRFFAERPEGSVSTLKIQRTQQEDSAVYLCASSLAEGDYGYTFGSGTRLTVV.

Remarks on this clone: Compared with germline, one end of the junction differs, possibly owing to a read error. The rearrangement links TRBV5-4 to TRBJ2-5, with TRBD2 matching over 10 bases. Germline V gene sequence: CDR1 SGHNT, CDR2 YYREEE (reference sequence). This CDR3 contains 14 residues. In nucleotides, the CDR3 is TGTGCCAGCAGCTTGAAACTAGCGGGGCAGCCTTTACACTTC. Translated: CASSLKLAGQPLHF.

The CDR3 DNA is TGCGCCAGCAGCCCGATCCCGGGACTTTCCCCCTACGAGCAGTACTTC. It is translated as CASSPIPGLSPYEQYF. J is TRBJ2-7 and V is TRBV5-1; perhaps TRBD2 as D (6 bases). The CDR3 covers 16 residues. Germline V gene sequence: CDR1 SGHRS, CDR2 YFSETQ. V gave up 4 bases and J gave up 2 bases, with 19 bases separating them.